The rows below give T cell receptor beta chains drawn from one sample of a study of blood T cell repertoires in COVID-19. The method was immunoSEQ multiplex PCR; TCRdb's version includes in-frame clones alone and lacks a portion of them. The repertoire holds roughly 50,000 clones, 90% seen once, with 3.9% in the top ten. Sequences were obtained from peripheral blood. The receptors stem from a man aged 50 to 59 with acute or convalescent COVID-19. The CDR3 runs from the conserved cysteine through the conserved F or W. Expanded clones are given a class, and other clones once, few, many or no size at all.

j_gene: TRBJ2-3
v_gene: TRBV24-1
abundance: -
CDR3aa: CATSDSGIAGVADTQYF

j_gene: TRBJ1-1
v_gene: TRBV25-1
abundance: -
CDR3aa: CASSESARAGAFF

j_gene: TRBJ2-2
v_gene: TRBV3-1/TRBV3-2
abundance: -
CDR3aa: CASSSTDGELFF

j_gene: TRBJ2-2
v_gene: TRBV27
abundance: -
CDR3aa: CASSIAGVPTGELFF

j_gene: TRBJ2-1
v_gene: TRBV4-3
abundance: -
CDR3aa: CASSQDWASGRFHNEQFF

j_gene: TRBJ1-3
v_gene: TRBV6-2/TRBV6-3
abundance: -
CDR3aa: CASSLTGYGNTIYF

j_gene: TRBJ1-3
v_gene: TRBV29-1
abundance: -
CDR3aa: CSVVQYTGNTIYF

j_gene: TRBJ2-7
v_gene: TRBV3-1/TRBV3-2
abundance: -
CDR3aa: CASSQGLAQTYEQYF

j_gene: TRBJ2-1
v_gene: TRBV7-6
abundance: -
CDR3aa: CASSLASREQFF

j_gene: TRBJ2-1
v_gene: TRBV14
abundance: -
CDR3aa: CASSRRWLAGGKIRGPNEQFF

j_gene: TRBJ2-7
v_gene: TRBV6-5
abundance: -
CDR3aa: CASSYRTGRSYEQYF

j_gene: TRBJ1-1
v_gene: TRBV10-1
abundance: -
CDR3aa: CASSAIEQGGGTEAFF

j_gene: TRBJ2-7
v_gene: TRBV6-6
abundance: -
CDR3aa: CASSSWTGNDEQYF

j_gene: TRBJ2-7
v_gene: TRBV18
abundance: once
CDR3aa: CASSPIDRRGYEQYF

j_gene: TRBJ2-1
v_gene: TRBV27
abundance: -
CDR3aa: CASSLSWDTLPPYNEQFF

j_gene: TRBJ2-3
v_gene: TRBV7-8
abundance: once
CDR3aa: CASSFLGADTQYF

j_gene: TRBJ1-4
v_gene: TRBV24-1
abundance: -
CDR3aa: CATSEGQMNEKLFF

j_gene: TRBJ1-1
v_gene: TRBV12-3/TRBV12-4
abundance: few
CDR3aa: CASSLQVSTEAFF

j_gene: TRBJ1-3
v_gene: TRBV19
abundance: -
CDR3aa: CASTWTGLRDTIYF

j_gene: TRBJ1-2
v_gene: TRBV9
abundance: -
CDR3aa: CASSGQGGLTRGGYTF

j_gene: TRBJ2-1
v_gene: TRBV7-9
abundance: -
CDR3aa: CASSFPGLAGGGEQFF

j_gene: TRBJ2-2
v_gene: TRBV7-2
abundance: -
CDR3aa: CASSLRLAIYTGELFF

j_gene: TRBJ2-7
v_gene: TRBV7-9
abundance: -
CDR3aa: CASSLASQTISPYEQYF

j_gene: TRBJ2-7
v_gene: TRBV21-1
abundance: few
CDR3aa: CASSKEGDESSYEQYF

j_gene: TRBJ1-5
v_gene: TRBV7-9
abundance: -
CDR3aa: CASSPSGASGNQPQHF

j_gene: TRBJ2-4
v_gene: TRBV3-1/TRBV3-2
abundance: once
CDR3aa: CASSQDVRLAKNIQYF

j_gene: TRBJ2-3
v_gene: TRBV3-1/TRBV3-2
abundance: -
CDR3aa: CASSLPGLAGTDTQYF

j_gene: TRBJ2-1
v_gene: TRBV6-6
abundance: -
CDR3aa: CASSYSGRANEQFF

j_gene: TRBJ1-6
v_gene: TRBV6-2/TRBV6-3
abundance: once
CDR3aa: CASSYPRTADSPLHF

j_gene: TRBJ2-2
v_gene: TRBV6-5
abundance: -
CDR3aa: CASGLEGANTGELFF

j_gene: TRBJ2-1
v_gene: TRBV9
abundance: -
CDR3aa: CASSRTTSGVSYNEQFF

j_gene: TRBJ2-7
v_gene: TRBV7-9
abundance: -
CDR3aa: CASSFLAGDNEQYF

j_gene: TRBJ2-7
v_gene: TRBV5-5
abundance: -
CDR3aa: CASSLEGGGRAPYEQYF

j_gene: TRBJ1-6
v_gene: TRBV5-6
abundance: -
CDR3aa: CASSLLGAANSPLHF

j_gene: TRBJ2-3
v_gene: TRBV27
abundance: -
CDR3aa: CASSLGVTSGNTDTQYF

j_gene: TRBJ2-1
v_gene: TRBV5-1
abundance: -
CDR3aa: CASSSTGQGNNEQFF

j_gene: TRBJ2-3
v_gene: TRBV18
abundance: -
CDR3aa: CASSPPGAGGDTQYF

j_gene: TRBJ2-1
v_gene: TRBV7-2
abundance: -
CDR3aa: CASSPQGLAGFNEQFF

j_gene: TRBJ1-2
v_gene: TRBV11-2
abundance: -
CDR3aa: CASSLGEGIHYGYTF

j_gene: TRBJ1-6
v_gene: TRBV11-2
abundance: -
CDR3aa: CASSRTGYSPLHF

j_gene: TRBJ2-7
v_gene: TRBV7-6
abundance: -
CDR3aa: CASSLGAGAYEQYF

j_gene: TRBJ2-3
v_gene: TRBV2
abundance: -
CDR3aa: CASSSGVTDTQYF

j_gene: TRBJ2-3
v_gene: TRBV9
abundance: -
CDR3aa: CASSVALADTQYF

j_gene: TRBJ2-2
v_gene: TRBV28
abundance: -
CDR3aa: CASRPTGTRATGELFF

j_gene: TRBJ2-1
v_gene: TRBV5-6
abundance: -
CDR3aa: CASSSTYYRVNEQFF

j_gene: TRBJ1-2
v_gene: TRBV7-9
abundance: once
CDR3aa: CASSPNNYGYTF

j_gene: TRBJ2-1
v_gene: TRBV4-3
abundance: medium-sized
CDR3aa: CASSQSDRWGIHEQFF

j_gene: TRBJ2-1
v_gene: TRBV7-2
abundance: -
CDR3aa: CASSLRSAKRGNEQFF

j_gene: TRBJ2-1
v_gene: TRBV30
abundance: -
CDR3aa: CAWSVGRDYNEQFF

j_gene: TRBJ2-2
v_gene: TRBV10-3
abundance: -
CDR3aa: CAIYRGTGELFF

j_gene: TRBJ2-2
v_gene: TRBV5-1
abundance: -
CDR3aa: CASSVDYDNTGELFF

j_gene: TRBJ2-5
v_gene: TRBV4-1
abundance: once
CDR3aa: CASSQGSGSRGETQYF

j_gene: TRBJ1-1
v_gene: TRBV5-4
abundance: -
CDR3aa: CASSLPTGGGTEAFF

j_gene: TRBJ2-5
v_gene: TRBV11-2
abundance: -
CDR3aa: CASSPSSSGGTQYF

j_gene: TRBJ1-2
v_gene: TRBV7-2
abundance: -
CDR3aa: CASSLVLDTRGNYGYTF

j_gene: TRBJ1-5
v_gene: TRBV12-5
abundance: -
CDR3aa: CASADSLSPQHF

j_gene: TRBJ2-7
v_gene: TRBV10-3
abundance: -
CDR3aa: CAIRVTGDHEQYF

j_gene: TRBJ1-1
v_gene: TRBV5-6
abundance: -
CDR3aa: CASSGGTGARTEAFF

j_gene: TRBJ1-2
v_gene: TRBV2
abundance: -
CDR3aa: CASSEDRTEGYTF

j_gene: TRBJ1-1
v_gene: TRBV7-6
abundance: -
CDR3aa: CASSLEAGTEAFF